What follows are 22 T cell receptor beta chains derived from one specimen sequenced in a study of radiation and T cells in renal cell carcinoma. Clones were sequenced by immunoSEQ multiplex PCR, and TCRdb holds only the in-frame ones, with some missing. Altogether about 120,000 clones are present, roughly four fifths being singletons, with the ten largest covering roughly 5%. As for time point: blood 2 weeks post-SBRT. Specified treatment: 15 Gy SBRT to primary tumor, nephrectomy 4 weeks later. The sample here was blood, taken from a patient whose treatment included radiotherapy and nephrectomy. Receptors were obtained from a man aged 50-59 years with renal cell carcinoma.

The chain links TRBV5-1 to TRBJ2-7; D possibly corresponds to TRBD2 (5 bases). In germline, CDR1 is SGHRS, CDR2 YFSETQ. Trimming removed 6 bases at V and 3 bases at J, with 16 bases between. The CDR3 contains 14 residues. CDR3 amino acids: CASKYQDSIYEQYF. The CDR3 nucleotides are TGCGCCAGCAAATATCAGGACTCTATCTACGAGCAGTACTTC.

The V and J genes are TRBV12-5 and TRBJ1-1; D is possibly TRBD1 (6 bases). Trimming pared 0 bases from V and 7 bases from J, leaving 18 bases between. Germline assignment: CDR1 LGHNT and CDR2 FRNRAP. The CDR3 length is 16 residues. The CDR3 nucleotides are TGTGCTAGTGGTTTGGTAGAAGGTATCAGGGGTTATGAAGCTTTCTTT. This gives the protein CASGLVEGIRGYEAFF.

This clone was picked up a small number of times. V is TRBV4-2 and J is TRBJ2-7; 9 nucleotides line up with TRBD2. V lost 1 base and J lost 2; bases outside the gene matches: 3. This CDR3 is 15 amino acids long. Germline V gives CDR1 LGHNA, CDR2 YNFKEQ. CDR3 loop: CASSQGLADPYEQYF. CDR3 sequence (DNA): TGTGCCAGCAGCCAAGGACTAGCGGACCCCTACGAGCAGTACTTC.

V usage is TRBV30 and J usage is TRBJ2-2, with D perhaps TRBD1 (6 bases). Germline V CDR1 and CDR2: GTSNPN, SVGIG (reference sequence). The CDR3 runs to 14 residues. The V end was cut by 4 bases, the J end by 6 bases, with 15 bases between. The CDR3 DNA reads TGTGCCTGGAACAGGGATCGTTACGCCGGGGAGCTGTTTTTT. It encodes CAWNRDRYAGELFF. Full variable domain (outside the CDR3, taken from reference TRBV30 and TRBJ2-2): SQTIHQWPATLVQPVGSPLSLECTVEGTSNPNLYWYRQAAGRGLQLLFYSVGIGQISSEVPQNLSASRPQDRQFILSSKKLLLSDSGFYLCAWNRDRYAGELFFGEGSRLTVL.

The CDR3 spells CASSSSGLRGDTQYF. Here the CDR3 DNA reads TGTGCCAGCAGCAGTTCGGGACTCCGAGGAGATACGCAGTATTTT. The chain links TRBV7-3 to TRBJ2-3; D possibly corresponds to TRBD2 (6 bases). Between the trimmed V and J ends, which lost 5 bases and 5 bases, there was a span of 17 bases. The CDR3 extends over 15 amino acids. Germline lookup yields CDR1 SGHTA and CDR2 FQGTGA.

The J gene is TRBJ2-7, the V gene TRBV27; TRBD2 matches 11 bases. The CDR3 covers 14 residues. The germline CDR1 and CDR2 sequences are MNHEY and SMNVEV (reference sequence). V lost 5 bases to trimming and J lost 4 bases; unmatched junction nucleotides: 4. The CDR3 loop reads CASSASGRLYEQYF. CDR3 coding DNA: TGTGCCAGCAGTGCTAGCGGGAGGCTTTACGAGCAGTACTTC.

V gene TRBV5-1 combines with J gene TRBJ2-2; D is possibly TRBD2 (5 bases). The V end lost 4 bases, the J end lost 5 bases, and 15 bases lay between the germline ends. The CDR3 extends over 15 amino acids. Looked up from germline, CDR1 is SGHRS and CDR2 is YFSETQ. The DNA for the CDR3 is TGCGCCAGCAGCACCGACCCGGGCGGGACCGGGGAGCTGTTTTTT. It encodes CASSTDPGGTGELFF.

The chain joins TRBV4-1 to TRBJ2-7; 9 bases align to TRBD1. Trimming at V came to 4 bases and at J to 5 bases, leaving 9 bases not matched to a gene. CDR3 length equals 15 residues. CDR1 MGHRA and CDR2 YSYEKL come from the germline V gene. The CDR3 coding sequence is TGCGCCAGCAGCCTTACCGGGACAGGGTACCACGAGCAGTACTTC. Translated: CASSLTGTGYHEQYF.

This clone was seen a single time. The gene calls are TRBV28 and TRBJ1-1; D ambiguous. Germline values: CDR1 MDHEN, CDR2 SYDVKM. V was cut by 5 bases and J by 0 bases, with 7 bases left in between. The CDR3 contains 13 residues. CDR3 sequence: CASSDLLNTEAFF. In DNA form, the CDR3 reads TGTGCCAGCAGTGACCTCTTGAACACTGAAGCTTTCTTT.

This sequence joins TRBV11-2 and TRBJ2-7; no reliable D call. CDR1 and CDR2 from the germline V gene are SGHAT and FQNNGV. The CDR3 runs to 13 residues. The ends were cut back, 2 bases at V and 3 bases at J, with 8 bases in the middle. The CDR3 is CASSLIGFYEQYF. Here the CDR3 DNA reads TGTGCCAGCAGCTTAATAGGCTTCTACGAGCAGTACTTC. The whole variable domain, remainder taken from reference TRBV11-2 and TRBJ2-7, is EAGVAQSPRYKIIEKRQSVAFWCNPISGHATLYWYQQILGQGPKLLIQFQNNGVVDDSQLPKDRFSAERLKGVDSTLKIQPAKLEDSAVYLCASSLIGFYEQYFGPGTRLTVT.

CDR3 sequence: CASSLDRPSGGYTF. The CDR3 DNA reads TGCGCCAGCAGCTTGGATCGTCCCTCAGGCGGCTACACCTTC. The rearrangement links TRBV5-1 to TRBJ1-2; D ambiguous. Trimming removed 0 bases from V and 8 bases from J, with 14 bases in between. Germline V lookup: CDR1 SGHRS, CDR2 YFSETQ. The CDR3 has 14 amino acids.

V gene TRBV10-2 combines with J gene TRBJ1-2; 10 bases are a match to TRBD1. The trim removed 7 bases at V and 7 bases at J, leaving 9 bases unmatched. The length of the CDR3 is 14 residues. CDR1 is WSHSY and CDR2 is SAAADI in the germline V gene. CDR3 in DNA: TGCGCCAGCAATTCACCGGGACAGGGGAGTGGCTACACCTTC. Amino acids: CASNSPGQGSGYTF.

For this clone: At the DNA level, this CDR3 is encoded by other sequences in the same sample as well. In DNA, the CDR3 is TGTGCCAGCAGCGTAGGGGGAGACAGGAACACTGAAGCTTTCTTT. Encoded protein: CASSVGGDRNTEAFF. The rearrangement links TRBV9 to TRBJ1-1; tentative D call: TRBD1 (5 bases). Germline V gene lookup returns CDR1 SGDLS and CDR2 YYNGEE. The CDR3 length is 15 residues. Trimming took off 0 bases at V and 1 base at J, with 10 bases between the two ends.

The rearrangement links TRBV9 to TRBJ2-1; 8 bases match TRBD1. In germline, CDR1 is SGDLS, CDR2 YYNGEE. The CDR3 spans 14 residues. V shed 2 bases and J 6 bases; nucleotides not matched to a gene: 4. This chain's CDR3 is CASSVQGALNEQFF. CDR3 sequence (DNA): TGTGCCAGCAGCGTCCAGGGGGCGCTCAATGAGCAGTTCTTC. Full variable domain (outside the CDR3, taken from reference TRBV9 and TRBJ2-1): DSGVTQTPKHLITATGQRVTLRCSPRSGDLSVYWYQQSLDQGLQFLIQYYNGEERAKGNILERFSAQQFPDLHSELNLSSLELGDSALYFCASSVQGALNEQFFGPGTRLTVL.

V usage is TRBV6-6 and J usage is TRBJ2-7; 11 bases are shared with TRBD2. The CDR3 is 14 residues long. Germline assignment: CDR1 MNHNY and CDR2 SVGAGI (reference sequence). The V segment lost 7 bases and the J segment 7 bases; nucleotides outside the gene matches: 9. CDR3 amino acids: CASNLLAGDAEQYF. For the CDR3, the DNA is TGTGCCAGCAACCTACTAGCGGGAGACGCGGAGCAGTACTTC.

This chain connects TRBV6-5 to TRBJ1-4, with 10 bases matching TRBD1. The CDR3 length is 15 residues. Unmatched junction bases numbered 7, after V lost 5 bases and J lost 7 bases. CDR1 and CDR2 from the germline V gene are MNHEY and SVGAGI. For the CDR3, the DNA is TGTGCCAGCAGTCGGGGACAGGGGAATGGTGAAAAACTGTTTTTT. Translated: CASSRGQGNGEKLFF.

The chain carries TRBV18 and TRBJ1-5, with D perhaps TRBD1 (5 bases). Looked up from germline, CDR1 is KGHSH and CDR2 is LQKENI. V lost 4 bases and J lost 3, with 10 bases in between. The CDR3 loop spans 14 amino acids. The CDR3 coding sequence is TGTGCCAGCTCACGAACAGGTCCCAATCAGCCCCAGCATTTT. Protein product: CASSRTGPNQPQHF.

This chain uses TRBV11-2 with TRBJ2-3; D unresolved. Trimming took 3 bases from V and 1 from J, leaving 2 bases between them. This CDR3 contains 12 residues. Germline V gives CDR1 SGHAT, CDR2 FQNNGV. Written as DNA, the CDR3 is TGTGCCAGCAGCTTCCGCACAGATACGCAGTATTTT. It codes for CASSFRTDTQYF.

The V gene is TRBV5-4, the J gene TRBJ2-7; D is uncertain. This CDR3 spans 16 amino acids. Germline V gene sequence: CDR1 SGHNT, CDR2 YYREEE (reference sequence). V was cut by 4 bases and J by 3 bases, with 20 bases left in between. The CDR3 DNA reads as TGTGCCAGCAGCGCCGCGACGAGCAGGCAGGACTACGAGCAGTACTTC. Its protein is CASSAATSRQDYEQYF.

V usage is TRBV7-2 and J usage is TRBJ1-3; possibly TRBD1 for D (6 bases). CDR1 and CDR2 (germline): SGHTA, FQGNSA. The V gene lost 1 base and the J gene lost 4 bases, with 11 bases spanning the gap. CDR3 length: 15 residues. The CDR3 region has the DNA TGTGCCAGCAGCTTAGACCCAGGGGCCGGAAACACCATATATTTT. It is translated as CASSLDPGAGNTIYF.

The V and J genes are TRBV4-2 and TRBJ2-3; D is ambiguous. CDR1 is LGHNA and CDR2 is YNFKEQ in the germline V gene. Trimming removed 0 bases at V and 6 bases at J, with 7 bases between. CDR3 size: 13 residues. The CDR3 DNA reads TGTGCCAGCAGCCAAGAACCTCCCGATACGCAGTATTTT. Translation: CASSQEPPDTQYF.

This clone appeared once. This rearrangement joins TRBV7-8 to TRBJ1-1; no reliable D call. V lost 1 base to trimming and J lost 3 bases, with 6 bases between them. CDR1 and CDR2 (germline): SGHVS, FQNEAQ. The CDR3 sequence is 13 residues long. The chain's CDR3 is CASSLVGHTEAFF. The CDR3 bases are TGTGCCAGCAGCTTAGTAGGGCACACTGAAGCTTTCTTT.